The 14 T cell receptor beta chains given below trace back to one sample, sequenced in a study of shared clonotypes between healthy human individuals. In the naive CD8 group, cells lacked CD45RO and were positively selected for CCR7, so terminally differentiated effector memory CD45RA+ cells were left out. The data were produced by immunoSEQ multiplex PCR, yet TCRdb's version contains in-frame clones alone and is incomplete. The sample has roughly 2,000,000 clones, roughly 94% seen once; the top ten hold 1% to 1.5%. The specimen was naive CD8+ T cells sorted from blood. The receptors originated from a man younger than 35 in good health.

This clone was detected once. This sequence joins TRBV9 and TRBJ2-2; tentatively, D is TRBD1 (6 bases). CDR3 length: 15 residues. Germline CDR1 is SGDLS and CDR2 is YYNGEE. V was clipped by 4 bases and J by 0 bases, with 10 bases between them. CDR3 nucleotide sequence: TGTGCCAGCAGCACCGGGACAACGAACACCGGGGAGCTGTTTTTT. Translated: CASSTGTTNTGELFF.

The rearrangement links TRBV10-3 to TRBJ1-1, with no clear D. Per the germline V gene, CDR1 is ENHRY and CDR2 is SYGVKD. V gave up 11 bases and J gave up 1 base, with 14 bases separating them. This CDR3 region has 13 residues. The CDR3 protein is CASGSKPNTEAFF. In DNA form, the CDR3 reads TGTGCCTCCGGAAGTAAACCGAACACTGAAGCTTTCTTT.

The chain carries TRBV27 and TRBJ1-3; D remains unclear. CDR3 length: 11 amino acids. V lost 8 bases and J 0 bases, leaving 2 bases between the germline ends. Per germline, CDR1 MNHEY and CDR2 SMNVEV (reference sequence). The CDR3 nucleotides read TGTGCCAGCTTCTCTGGAAACACCATATATTTT. As protein: CASFSGNTIYF.

The chain is built from TRBV19 and TRBJ1-1; D unclear. V lost 3 bases, J lost 1 base, and 12 bases lay in between. In germline, CDR1 is LNHDA, CDR2 SQIVND (reference sequence). The CDR3 spans 15 residues. CDR3 DNA sequence: TGTGCCAGTAGTATTAATCTCTTTGAGAACACTGAAGCTTTCTTT. Its protein product is CASSINLFENTEAFF.

Concerning this clone itself: Additional DNA sequences in this sample encode the identical CDR3. The chain joins TRBV11-2 to TRBJ2-7; D is possibly TRBD2 (6 bases). The V end lost 5 bases, the J end lost 4 bases, and 12 bases lay between the germline ends. Germline-derived CDR1 and CDR2 are SGHAT and FQNNGV. This CDR3 contains 13 residues. The CDR3 region is CASSLGSGYEQYF. For the CDR3, the DNA is TGTGCCAGCAGCCTCGGGAGCGGGTACGAGCAGTACTTC.

This clone was detected once. The chain links TRBV30 to TRBJ1-5; D is perhaps TRBD1 (6 bases). There are 14 residues in the CDR3. V was trimmed by 0 bases and J by 4 bases, leaving 10 bases between them. Germline V lookup: CDR1 GTSNPN, CDR2 SVGIG (reference sequence). In nucleotides, the CDR3 is TGTGCCTGGAGTGTATATCAGGGGAATCAGCCCCAGCATTTT. As protein: CAWSVYQGNQPQHF.

This chain links TRBV28 with TRBJ2-3; perhaps D is TRBD1 or TRBD2 (6 bases each). Trimming cost V 3 bases and J 1 base, with 14 bases left between them. CDR3 length: 16 amino acids. Germline V gives CDR1 MDHEN, CDR2 SYDVKM. CDR3 in amino acids: CASSFGVGGRTDTQYF. The DNA of the CDR3 is TGTGCCAGCAGTTTTGGCGTGGGGGGCCGCACAGATACGCAGTATTTT. The variable domain in full, with the rest retrieved from reference TRBV28 and TRBJ2-3, is DVKVTQSSRYLVKRTGEKVFLECVQDMDHENMFWYRQDPGLGLRLIYFSYDVKMKEKGDIPEGYSVSREKKERFSLILESASTNQTSMYLCASSFGVGGRTDTQYFGPGTRLTVL.

The chain carries TRBV19 and TRBJ1-5; the D is unclear. The germline V gene has CDR1 LNHDA and CDR2 SQIVND (reference sequence). V lost 1 base, J lost 6 bases, and 10 bases lay in between. The CDR3 loop spans 14 amino acids. The CDR3 reads CASSIAFLGQPQHF. The CDR3 DNA sequence: TGTGCCAGTAGTATAGCATTTTTAGGTCAGCCCCAGCATTTT.

J is TRBJ2-3 and V is TRBV27; D possibly corresponds to TRBD1 (5 bases). Trimming removed 3 bases at V and 1 base at J, with 11 bases between. The CDR3 is 15 residues long. The germline V gene encodes CDR1 MNHEY and CDR2 SMNVEV (reference sequence). CDR3 in amino acids: CASSLESGRTDTQYF. The DNA of the CDR3 is TGTGCCAGCAGTTTGGAGTCAGGGCGCACAGATACGCAGTATTTT.

The rearrangement joins TRBV19 to TRBJ2-7, with TRBD1 as a possible D gene (6 bases). CDR1 and CDR2 from the germline V gene are LNHDA and SQIVND (reference sequence). V was pared by 3 bases and J by 2 bases, with 11 bases between. This CDR3 region has 14 residues. The CDR3 sequence: CASSIGTPTYEQYF. The CDR3 nucleotides are TGTGCCAGTAGTATTGGGACACCTACCTACGAGCAGTACTTC.

As to this clone: Other DNA sequences in the sample encode the same CDR3. The CDR3 DNA follows: TGTGCCAGCAGTTTTGGTGAGAACACTGAAGCTTTCTTT. Encoded protein: CASSFGENTEAFF. The chain uses TRBV27 and TRBJ1-1, with D unresolved. Germline V gene data show CDR1 as MNHEY and CDR2 as SMNVEV (reference sequence). The CDR3 loop spans 13 amino acids. Trimming removed 3 bases from V and 1 base from J, with 6 bases in between.

The V and J genes are TRBV6-5 and TRBJ2-5; the D call may be TRBD1 or TRBD2 (7 bases each). Deletions cut 8 bases from V and 3 bases from J, with 16 bases between. Germline V CDR1 and CDR2: MNHEY, SVGAGI. The CDR3 loop spans 14 amino acids. The CDR3 DNA reads TGTGCCAGCGCGGGGCAGGGGGGGGAAGAGACCCAGTACTTC. Protein: CASAGQGGEETQYF.

This chain uses TRBV21-1 with TRBJ1-2; the DNA was not used to check the table's D call, TRBD1. TRBV21-1 is a pseudogene. The CDR3 is 16 residues long. Here the CDR3 DNA reads TGTGCCAGCAGCAAAGGGGGACAAGGGGCTGGCTATGGCTACACCTTC. Its protein product is CASSKGGQGAGYGYTF.

The chain is built from TRBV28 and TRBJ2-7; 11 bases match TRBD2. V gave up 6 bases and J gave up 2 bases; unmatched junction bases: 9. The CDR3 covers 16 residues. Per the germline V gene, CDR1 is MDHEN and CDR2 is SYDVKM. CDR3 protein: CASRLRTSGLPYEQYF. Written as DNA, the CDR3 is TGTGCCAGCAGACTTCGGACTAGCGGGTTACCCTACGAGCAGTACTTC.